Below, 18 T cell receptor beta chains from the same sample are listed, as sequenced in a study of identical twins. TCRdb independently ran MiXCR on the 5' RACE reads; one entry per CDR3 protein. This table holds some 1,600,000 distinct CDR3 sequences, less than 40% found once. Source material: cord blood. The receptors derive from a newborn girl in good health.

This clonotype was observed at least ten times. V is TRBV7-2 and J is TRBJ2-1; tentatively, D is TRBD1 (5 bases). CDR3 length: 14 amino acids. Germline V lookup: CDR1 SGHTA, CDR2 FQGNSA. Trimming stripped 2 bases from V and 8 bases from J, with 13 bases between. CDR3 protein: CASSLNRLGDEQFF. CDR3 DNA: TGTGCCAGCAGCTTAAATCGGTTAGGGGATGAGCAGTTCTTC.

V usage is TRBV20-1 and J usage is TRBJ2-3, with D maybe TRBD2 (7 bases). Trimming took 1 base from V and 2 from J, leaving 19 bases between them. CDR1 DFQATT and CDR2 SNEGSKA come from the germline V gene (reference sequence). CDR3 size: 17 residues. The CDR3 region is CSARGVGGPFNTDTQYF. DNA of the CDR3: TGCAGTGCTAGAGGCGTGGGGGGGCCTTTCAACACAGATACGCAGTATTTT.

The chain recombines TRBV28 with TRBJ2-1, with 8 bases aligning to TRBD2. The CDR3 has 15 residues. Germline values: CDR1 MDHEN, CDR2 SYDVKM. The junction had 15 bases not matched to a gene; V was cut back by 3 bases and J by 14 bases. The DNA for the CDR3 is TGTGCCAGCAGTTTCCTCGGGGCTAGCGGGTTGGGGGAGTTCTTC. Translated, it gives CASSFLGASGLGEFF.

The V call is TRBV20-1, the J call TRBJ2-7; D is ambiguous. Germline CDR1 and CDR2: DFQATT and SNEGSKA (reference sequence). CDR3 length: 13 residues. Trimming took 0 bases from V and 1 from J, leaving 7 bases between them. The CDR3 loop is CSARDLQSYEQYF. The CDR3 DNA reads as TGCAGTGCTAGAGATTTACAGTCCTACGAGCAGTACTTC.

This clonotype came up a few times. J is TRBJ2-7 and V is TRBV6-2 or TRBV6-3, with 11 bases that match TRBD2. Germline values: CDR1 MNHEY, CDR2 SVGEGT. This CDR3 comprises 16 residues. Unmatched junction bases numbered 7, after V lost 2 bases and J lost 4 bases. The CDR3 loop reads CASSYRLAGGPYEQYF. CDR3 nucleotides: TGTGCCAGCAGTTACCGGTTAGCGGGAGGGCCTTACGAGCAGTACTTC.

In its sample, this clonotype was seen a few times. The V and J genes are TRBV10-1 and TRBJ2-1, with 14 positions matching TRBD2. The CDR3 spans 19 residues. Germline trimming cut 0 bases from V and 4 bases from J; bases unmatched to any gene: 8. CDR1 and CDR2 (germline): WNHNN, SYGVQD (reference sequence). CDR3 nucleotides: TGCGCCAGCAGTGAGTCGATCGGGACTAGCGGGGGCTCTTACAATGAGCAGTTCTTC. This codes for CASSESIGTSGGSYNEQFF.

The gene calls are TRBV24-1 and TRBJ2-5, with TRBD2 matching over 10 bases. The CDR3 totals 15 residues. The J segment lost 5 bases and the V segment lost 3 bases, leaving 5 bases of the junction unmatched. Germline values: CDR1 KGHDR, CDR2 SFDVKD. CDR3 sequence reads: CATSDRTSGSETQYF. Written as DNA, the CDR3 is TGTGCCACCAGTGATCGGACTAGCGGATCGGAGACCCAGTACTTC.

This clonotype appeared a few times. The V gene is TRBV7-9, the J gene TRBJ1-4; D remains ambiguous. Between the trimmed V and J ends, which lost 2 bases and 0 bases, there was a span of 7 bases. Germline V CDR1 and CDR2: SEHNR, FQNEAQ (reference sequence). This CDR3 is 15 amino acids long. CDR3 nucleotides: TGTGCCAGCAGCTTAAGGGAACCAACTAATGAAAAACTGTTTTTT. Translated, it gives CASSLREPTNEKLFF.

A word on this clonotype: A read error may be the cause here, since a much bigger clone is one base away. This chain joins TRBV29-1 and TRBJ2-4; no clear D gene. The DNA end is a closer match to TRBJ2-7, so the J assignment may be wrong. CDR3 size: 10 residues. Germline V gene lookup returns CDR1 SQVTM and CDR2 ANQGSEA. CDR3 protein: CSVVYREQYF. The DNA for the CDR3 is TGCAGCGTTGTGTATCGCGAGCAGTACTTC.

Ten or more counts support this clonotype. This chain uses TRBV28 with TRBJ2-3; 7 positions agree with TRBD2. Germline assignment: CDR1 MDHEN and CDR2 SYDVKM. V gave up 2 bases and J gave up 6 bases; unmatched junction bases: 5. This CDR3 has 14 amino acids. Here the CDR3 DNA reads TGTGCCAGCAGTTTAGGCGGGAGAAGGGATACGCAGTATTTT. Translation gives CASSLGGRRDTQYF.

This clonotype was detected ten times or more. This sequence joins TRBV5-1 and TRBJ2-4, with TRBD1 as a possible D gene (5 bases). In germline, CDR1 is SGHRS, CDR2 YFSETQ. With 4 bases removed from V and 8 bases from J, the gap between germline ends came to 16 bases. CDR3 size: 14 residues. CDR3 bases: TGCGCCAGCAGCCCGGACAATCCTGGTGACATTCAGTACTTC. Translating it yields CASSPDNPGDIQYF. The whole variable domain, remainder taken from reference TRBV5-1 and TRBJ2-4, is KAGVTQTPRYLIKTRGQQVTLSCSPISGHRSVSWYQQTPGQGLQFLFEYFSETQRNKGNFPGRFSGRQFSNSRSEMNVSTLELGDSALYLCASSPDNPGDIQYFGAGTRLSVL.

At least ten counts were recorded for this clonotype. Mismatch with germline at one junction end may stem from a read error. V usage is TRBV5-1 and J usage is TRBJ2-7, with 7 bases fitting TRBD1. This CDR3 contains 15 residues. Germline V CDR1 and CDR2: SGHRS, YFSETQ. This chain's CDR3 is CASSLRTGGTYEQYF. CDR3 DNA sequence: TGTGCCAGCAGCTTACGGACAGGTGGTACCTACGAGCAGTACTTC.

The chain couples TRBV4-1 to TRBJ2-7; D is possibly TRBD1 (5 bases). With 1 base removed from V and 2 bases from J, the gap between germline ends came to 12 bases. Germline V gene data show CDR1 as MGHRA and CDR2 as YSYEKL. The CDR3 consists of 15 residues. This CDR3 is CASSQVRWGPYEQYF. The CDR3 bases are TGCGCCAGCAGCCAAGTTAGGTGGGGCCCCTACGAGCAGTACTTC.

This clonotype was observed a handful of times. V usage is TRBV10-1 and J usage is TRBJ2-1, with 11 positions matching TRBD2. Per germline, CDR1 WNHNN and CDR2 SYGVQD (reference sequence). V was clipped by 4 bases and J by 4 bases; unmatched bases: 9. The CDR3 spans 17 residues. CDR3 DNA: TGCGCCAGCAGTGTACTAGCGGGGGCCAACCGTTACAATGAGCAGTTCTTC. Its translation is CASSVLAGANRYNEQFF.

This clonotype has just a few counts. V is TRBV11-1 and J is TRBJ2-3; no clear D gene. The CDR3 has 16 residues. CDR1 SGHAT and CDR2 FQDESV come from the germline V gene (reference sequence). The V end lost 2 bases, the J end lost 0 bases, and 12 bases lay between the germline ends. CDR3 amino acids: CASSLFGVISTDTQYF. CDR3 DNA: TGTGCCAGCAGCTTATTCGGCGTTATTAGCACAGATACGCAGTATTTT.

V is TRBV28 and J is TRBJ2-7, with TRBD2 matching over 11 bases. J lost 4 bases, V lost 6 bases, and 5 bases had no gene match. CDR1 and CDR2 (germline): MDHEN, SYDVKM. The CDR3 extends over 14 amino acids. This CDR3 reads CASRGWTSGYEQYF. The CDR3 DNA follows: TGTGCCAGCAGGGGTTGGACTAGCGGGTACGAGCAGTACTTC.

In its sample, this clonotype was seen a few times. The chain combines TRBV5-5 with TRBJ2-7, with a weak D call TRBD2 (5 bases). This CDR3 has 16 residues. V dropped 2 bases and J dropped 7 bases, with 22 bases sitting between them. Looked up from germline, CDR1 is SGHKS and CDR2 is YYEKEE (reference sequence). CDR3 DNA sequence: TGTGCCAGCAGCTTCTGGTTAATGAGGAGGTACAATGAGCAGTACTTC. This sequence encodes CASSFWLMRRYNEQYF.

This chain uses TRBV2 with TRBJ1-1, with a tentative D call TRBD1 (6 bases). Germline CDR1 SNHLY, CDR2 FYNNEI. Trimming stripped 1 base from V and 12 bases from J, with 15 bases between. This CDR3 has 13 amino acids. The CDR3 reads CASSEVGRGRTFF. The CDR3 DNA follows: TGTGCCAGCAGTGAAGTAGGCAGGGGAAGGACTTTCTTT. Looking up the rest from reference TRBV2 and TRBJ1-1 gives the full variable domain: EPEVTQTPSHQVTQMGQEVILRCVPISNHLYFYWYRQILGQKVEFLVSFYNNEISEKSEIFDDQFSVERPDGSNFTLKIRSTKLEDSAMYFCASSEVGRGRTFFGQGTRLTVV.